This T cell receptor beta chain was retrieved from a study of cytomegalovirus exposure and HLA in healthy donors. Study overall: Most genotyped donors, over 70% of 398, had Caucasian-associated genetic ancestry.

Healthy individuals who donated bone marrow served as the donors. With V trimmed by 3 bases and J by 3 bases, 7 bases remained unmatched. The CDR3 loop spans 15 amino acids. Germline assignment: CDR1 PRHDT and CDR2 FYEKMQ (reference sequence). The PCR ran on 60 Vbeta and 13 Jbeta primers. Clones were sequenced by immunoSEQ multiplex PCR, and TCRdb holds only the in-frame ones, with some missing. Of about 130,000 clones listed, 74% were seen once; the top ten hold around 4%. Whole-study findings and limits: There were reportedly fewer N-insertions in an Asian-associated ancestry cluster than the approximately 630-donor mean, in a later analysis. A link between a missense DCLRE1C variant and TCR beta V- and J-gene trimming emerged from a later analysis.

Turning to this clone: What it binds is unknown.

Source material: PBMCs. The receptor was derived from a man aged 18 to 35 in good health and CMV-seropositive. The chain carries TRBV13 and TRBJ2-7; TRBD1 agrees at 8 bases. The CDR3: CASSLAGGKFYEQYF. CDR3 bases: TGTGCCAGCAGCTTGGCAGGGGGCAAATTCTACGAGCAGTACTTC.